The 14 T cell receptor beta chains in this list originate from one sample, sequenced in a study of blood T cell repertoires in COVID-19. The assay was immunoSEQ multiplex PCR, and TCRdb's table has in-frame clones only and misses some. This table holds about 150,000 clones, roughly nine tenths found once. Sequenced material: peripheral blood. These receptors all stem from a woman aged 40 to 50 with acute or convalescent COVID-19.

V usage is TRBV11-2 and J usage is TRBJ1-1, with a weak D call TRBD1 (6 bases). V gave up 2 bases and J gave up 5 bases, with 15 bases separating them. The CDR3 covers 15 residues. CDR1 SGHAT and CDR2 FQNNGV come from the germline V gene. The CDR3 reads CASSLSTGLVTEAFF. CDR3 nucleotides: TGTGCCAGCAGCTTATCGACAGGATTGGTTACTGAAGCTTTCTTT.

V and J are TRBV3-1 (or the pseudogene TRBV3-2) and TRBJ1-3; 8 bases align to TRBD1. V gave up 1 base and J gave up 5 bases; unmatched junction bases: 19. Germline CDR1 and CDR2: LGHDT and YNNKEL (reference sequence). This CDR3 has 20 residues. The CDR3 is CASSQGTGNQTLAARNTIYF. The CDR3, as DNA: TGTGCCAGCAGCCAAGGGACAGGGAATCAAACTCTGGCGGCTCGAAACACCATATATTTT.

This chain joins TRBV4-1 and TRBJ2-2; 14 bases are shared with TRBD2. V lost 0 bases to trimming and J lost 5 bases; unmatched junction nucleotides: 2. Germline V gives CDR1 MGHRA, CDR2 YSYEKL. CDR3 length: 17 residues. The CDR3: CASSQEGTSGSTGELFF. The CDR3 bases are TGCGCCAGCAGCCAAGAAGGGACTAGCGGGAGTACCGGGGAGCTGTTTTTT.

The rearrangement uses TRBV5-1 and TRBJ2-2, with no clear D. Germline V gene data show CDR1 as SGHRS and CDR2 as YFSETQ. Trimming shortened V by 3 bases and J by 1 base, and 4 bases separated the two germline ends. The CDR3 runs to 13 residues. CDR3 nucleotides: TGCGCCAGCAGCTCCATGAACACCGGGGAGCTGTTTTTT. It is translated as CASSSMNTGELFF.

This chain connects TRBV30 to TRBJ2-7, with 8 bases that match TRBD1. CDR3 length: 12 residues. J was trimmed by 5 bases and V by 8 bases; bases with no gene match: 8. Germline V gene sequence: CDR1 GTSNPN, CDR2 SVGIG (reference sequence). In DNA form, the CDR3 reads TGTGCCGTTACAGGGGGAAGGAACGAGCAGTACTTC. Protein sequence: CAVTGGRNEQYF.

The V and J genes are TRBV10-2 and TRBJ1-6, with D tentatively TRBD1 (6 bases). CDR1 and CDR2 from the germline V gene are WSHSY and SAAADI. This CDR3 contains 14 residues. V lost 6 bases and J 9 bases, leaving 15 bases between the germline ends. DNA for the CDR3: TGCGCCAGCAGCTCCGGACAGCGAACTTCACCCCTCCACTTT. As protein: CASSSGQRTSPLHF.

V usage is TRBV9 and J usage is TRBJ2-1; D is perhaps TRBD1 (6 bases). Germline values: CDR1 SGDLS, CDR2 YYNGEE. CDR3 length: 15 amino acids. V was clipped by 7 bases and J by 2 bases, with 16 bases between them. The CDR3 nucleotides read TGTGCCAGCGGGTGGGGGCGGAGCCCCTACAATGAGCAGTTCTTC. This sequence encodes CASGWGRSPYNEQFF.

Only a few counts were recorded for this clone. This chain links TRBV28 with TRBJ2-1; D perhaps matches TRBD1 (5 bases). V was clipped by 8 bases and J by 8 bases, with 22 bases between them. This CDR3 comprises 15 residues. Germline CDR1 and CDR2: MDHEN and SYDVKM. CDR3 bases: TGTGCCAGCTCCTCCCCAAGTAGGGGTGACGATGAGCAGTTCTTC. Protein: CASSSPSRGDDEQFF.

This rearrangement joins TRBV30 to TRBJ2-1; D unresolved. Looked up from germline, CDR1 is GTSNPN and CDR2 is SVGIG (reference sequence). The CDR3 loop spans 17 amino acids. The V end lost 0 bases, the J end lost 3 bases, and 18 bases lay between the germline ends. CDR3 nucleotide sequence: TGTGCCTGGAGTGTAGTTATTACGAATACTCTCTACAATGAGCAGTTCTTC. As protein: CAWSVVITNTLYNEQFF.

The rearrangement uses TRBV5-4 and TRBJ2-7; maybe TRBD2 (5 bases). This CDR3 has 17 residues. The V end was cut by 4 bases, the J end by 2 bases, with 22 bases between. Per germline, CDR1 SGHNT and CDR2 YYREEE (reference sequence). Written as DNA, the CDR3 is TGTGCCAGCAGCCATAAAAAAACCGGGATCGTCGCCTACGAGCAGTACTTC. Encoded protein: CASSHKKTGIVAYEQYF.

CDR3 sequence reads: CASRAGTGFSGEQYF. The CDR3 DNA follows: TGTGCCAGCAGGGCCGGGACAGGGTTCTCTGGCGAGCAGTACTTC. This sequence joins TRBV2 and TRBJ2-7; 9 nucleotides line up with TRBD1. The CDR3 runs 15 residues. Per the germline V gene, CDR1 is SNHLY and CDR2 is FYNNEI. V trimming: 6 bases; J trimming: 6 bases; junction bases outside the gene matches: 12.

The V and J genes are TRBV7-9 and TRBJ1-1; D unclear. Germline V gives CDR1 SEHNR, CDR2 FQNEAQ (reference sequence). Trimming took 6 bases from V and 6 from J, leaving 17 bases between them. CDR3 length: 14 amino acids. CDR3 residues: CASRDDQGRAEAFF. In nucleotides, the CDR3 is TGTGCCAGCAGGGACGATCAAGGGCGGGCTGAAGCTTTCTTT.

The chain couples TRBV3-1 (or the pseudogene TRBV3-2) to TRBJ2-7, with 8 bases matching TRBD1. The CDR3 runs 16 residues. J was trimmed by 6 bases and V by 0 bases; bases with no gene match: 10. Germline V CDR1 and CDR2: LGHDT, YNNKEL (reference sequence). CDR3 DNA: TGTGCCAGCAGCCAAGACCGGTGGACAGGGCTCGGCGAGCAGTACTTC. As protein: CASSQDRWTGLGEQYF.

V gene TRBV5-4 combines with J gene TRBJ2-1, with 8 nucleotides matching TRBD1. Germline V gives CDR1 SGHNT, CDR2 YYREEE (reference sequence). The J segment lost 5 bases and the V segment lost 4 bases, leaving 11 bases of the junction unmatched. The CDR3 is 16 amino acids. The CDR3 region is CASSAGQGDWHNEQFF. CDR3 nucleotide sequence: TGTGCCAGCAGCGCTGGACAGGGCGACTGGCACAATGAGCAGTTCTTC.